The TCR beta chain described here comes from a study of blood T cell repertoires in COVID-19. This CDR3 region has 15 residues. After removal of 6 bases from V and 6 bases from J, the junction contained 12 bases not matched to a gene. Germline CDR1 SEHNR, CDR2 FQNEAQ (reference sequence). Per the original methods: Amplification with reference gene primers provided the estimates of nucleated cell counts. Assay: immunoSEQ multiplex PCR; the TCRdb copy retains only in-frame clones and omits some. V, J and clone size were drawn from that table, and D and trimming were deduced from the DNA. Of about 43,000 clones detected, around 80% appear once; the ten largest clones hold roughly a quarter.

The genes are TRBV7-9 and TRBJ2-3; 7 nucleotides line up with TRBD1. The receptor comes from a woman aged 60-70 years with acute or convalescent COVID-19. The specimen sequenced was peripheral blood. The CDR3 protein is CASRLRGGLSDTQYF. The CDR3 DNA follows: TGTGCCAGCAGGTTACGAGGGGGCCTCTCTGATACGCAGTATTTT.